Shown below are 30 T cell receptor beta chains from a single sample sequenced in a study of metastatic and nonmetastatic thyroid tumors (dated by TCRdb to the early 2020s). No patient had received any treatment before thyroid surgery. The library came from PCR. Sequencer: Illumina HiSeq 4000. TCRdb ran its own pipeline on the public reads, namely fastp trimming at Q25 and MiXCR clone calling, and kept in-frame beta chains. The sample contains around 30,000 clones, roughly a fifth of them found a single time. The ten largest clones add up to 7.5% to 9.5% of the sample. Specimen: blood. The receptor source for this set is a female donor with papillary thyroid cancer or a benign thyroid nodule (not recorded which). Some clones in this sample may be carry-over from other donors' samples.

The rearrangement links TRBV4-1 to TRBJ2-7; D is unclear. The CDR3 is 13 residues long. V was cut by 1 base and J by 6 bases, with 10 bases left in between. CDR1 and CDR2 from the germline V gene are MGHRA and YSYEKL. CDR3 bases: TGCGCCAGCAGCCAAGGATTCCTCGCCGAGCAGTACTTC. Translating gives CASSQGFLAEQYF.

This clone appeared many times. The rearrangement links TRBV28 to TRBJ1-2; 8 bases agree with TRBD1. With 5 bases clipped from V and 7 bases from J, the junction kept 12 bases outside the gene matches. The CDR3 consists of 15 residues. CDR1 is MDHEN, CDR2 SYDVKM, per germline. DNA for the CDR3: TGTGCCAGCAGTCCCATGGTAGTGACAGGGGTTGGCTACACCTTC. This encodes CASSPMVVTGVGYTF.

The chain is built from TRBV9 and TRBJ2-5; perhaps TRBD1 as D (6 bases). Trimming took 0 bases from V and 8 from J, leaving 17 bases between them. This CDR3 contains 15 residues. CDR1 and CDR2 from the germline V gene are SGDLS and YYNGEE. The CDR3 DNA sequence: TGTGCCAGCAGCGTAGGACAGGAGATAGCCGGCACCCAGTACTTC. Translating gives CASSVGQEIAGTQYF.

This clone was seen many times. This chain joins TRBV28 and TRBJ2-7, with TRBD1 identical over 7 bases. From germline, CDR1 is MDHEN and CDR2 SYDVKM. This CDR3 is built from 13 residues. Losses at the gene ends were 8 bases for V and 12 bases for J; bases not matched to a gene: 16. The DNA of the CDR3 is TGTGCCAGCCCCGACAGGGCCACTCGACGCCTGTACTTC. This sequence encodes CASPDRATRRLYF.

The chain employs TRBV5-1 and TRBJ2-7; 9 bases are a match to TRBD2. This CDR3 region has 16 residues. Germline assignment: CDR1 SGHRS and CDR2 YFSETQ. The J segment lost 2 bases and the V segment lost 0 bases, leaving 6 bases of the junction unmatched. CDR3 protein: CASSLGPTSGTYEQYF. CDR3 coding DNA: TGCGCCAGCAGCTTGGGGCCGACTAGCGGAACCTACGAGCAGTACTTC.

This clone appeared many times. One base away lies a much larger clone, so this may be a sequencing read error. This specimen includes other DNA sequences encoding the same CDR3. The genes are TRBV29-1 and TRBJ2-5, with 10 positions matching TRBD1. Trimming at V came to 1 base and at J to 2 bases, leaving 4 bases not matched to a gene. The CDR3 totals 15 residues. In germline, CDR1 is SQVTM, CDR2 ANQGSEA. The CDR3 is CSVEGQGARQETQYF. The CDR3 DNA reads TGCAGCGTTGAAGGACAGGGGGCAAGACAAGAGACCCAGTACTTC.

In this sample, this clone turned up many times. CDR3 coding DNA: TGCGCCAGCAGCGACGCCTTGGGGGGCGCGGGTGAAAAACTGTTTTTT. Translation: CASSDALGGAGEKLFF. The chain employs TRBV5-1 and TRBJ1-4; D may be TRBD1 (6 bases). The CDR3 contains 16 residues. V lost 4 bases and J lost 7, with 20 bases in between. Per germline, CDR1 SGHRS and CDR2 YFSETQ.

J is TRBJ1-3 and V is TRBV11-3; D gene uncertain. The CDR3 contains 10 residues. CDR1 is SGHNT and CDR2 is YENEEA in the germline V gene. Trimming took 8 bases from V and 8 from J, leaving 7 bases between them. The CDR3 is CASGQDTIYF. As DNA, the CDR3 is TGTGCCAGCGGTCAAGACACCATATATTTT.

This sequence joins TRBV12-3 or TRBV12-4 and TRBJ2-1; no reliable D call. Trimming pared 9 bases from V and 6 bases from J, leaving 9 bases between. This CDR3 has 11 amino acids. CDR3 residues: CASEGINEQFF. The CDR3 region has the DNA TGTGCCAGTGAAGGAATCAATGAGCAGTTCTTC.

This clone has a handful of counts. The V and J genes are TRBV10-3 and TRBJ2-5; D may match TRBD1 or TRBD2 (5 bases each). With 10 bases removed from V and 2 bases from J, the gap between germline ends came to 14 bases. Germline V gives CDR1 ENHRY, CDR2 SYGVKD. This CDR3 spans 13 amino acids. The CDR3 loop reads CATGDGKQETQYF. The CDR3, as DNA: TGTGCCACCGGGGACGGGAAACAAGAGACCCAGTACTTC.

The CDR3 spells CASSERKKGNFYEQYF. The CDR3 bases are TGTGCCAGCAGTGAAAGGAAGAAGGGGAATTTTTACGAGCAGTACTTC. This chain joins TRBV6-1 and TRBJ2-7, with a weak D call TRBD1 (5 bases). V was shortened by 2 bases and J by 4 bases, with 18 bases between the two germline ends. Germline V CDR1 and CDR2: MNHNS, SASEGT. The CDR3 covers 16 residues.

This clone was found a few times. The chain is built from TRBV12-3 or TRBV12-4 and TRBJ2-7, with D unresolved. Trimming pared 6 bases from V and 12 bases from J, leaving 12 bases between. This CDR3 has 10 residues. The CDR3 is CASSLVTMYF. For the CDR3, the DNA is TGTGCCAGCAGCCTTGTCACTATGTACTTC.

This clone was seen repeatedly, ten times or more. The V and J genes are TRBV5-1 and TRBJ1-5; D is perhaps TRBD1 (6 bases). Trimming cost V 3 bases and J 5 bases, with 12 bases left between them. The germline V gene encodes CDR1 SGHRS and CDR2 YFSETQ. The CDR3 consists of 14 residues. This CDR3 reads CASSSEPGDQPQHF. CDR3 DNA sequence: TGCGCCAGCAGCTCAGAACCAGGGGATCAGCCCCAGCATTTT.

Comments on this clone: One end of the junction varies from germline; a read error may be responsible. The chain is built from TRBV5-1 and TRBJ2-1; tentative D call: TRBD2 (6 bases). CDR3 length: 15 amino acids. CDR1 and CDR2 (germline): SGHRS, YFSETQ. CDR3 region: CASSLGGGNVNEQDF. CDR3 in DNA: TGCGCCAGCAGCTTGGGTGGGGGGAATGTTAATGAGCAGGACTTC.

This clone was observed at least ten times. The rearrangement uses TRBV30 and TRBJ1-1; D not certain. Germline-derived CDR1 and CDR2 are GTSNPN and SVGIG (reference sequence). Trimming stripped 4 bases from V and 2 bases from J, with 14 bases between. The CDR3 sequence is 14 residues long. CDR3 sequence reads: CAWIQGPYNTEAFF. CDR3 in DNA: TGTGCCTGGATTCAAGGACCGTACAACACTGAAGCTTTCTTT. Complete variable domain (other parts from reference TRBV30 and TRBJ1-1): SQTIHQWPATLVQPVGSPLSLECTVEGTSNPNLYWYRQAAGRGLQLLFYSVGIGQISSEVPQNLSASRPQDRQFILSSKKLLLSDSGFYLCAWIQGPYNTEAFFGQGTRLTVV.

This clone is medium-sized (0.01 to 0.1%) in the sample. This chain joins TRBV6-1 and TRBJ2-5; D is uncertain. The length of the CDR3 is 15 residues. Deletions cut 3 bases from V and 3 bases from J, with 14 bases between. Looked up from germline, CDR1 is MNHNS and CDR2 is SASEGT. The CDR3 bases are TGTGCCAGCAGTGATAGGCGTGGGTGGGAAGAGACCCAGTACTTC. This translates into CASSDRRGWEETQYF.

This clone was recorded a few times. J is TRBJ1-6 and V is TRBV6-1; unclear D gene. Germline V gene lookup returns CDR1 MNHNS and CDR2 SASEGT. CDR3 size: 14 residues. The germline V and J ends were trimmed by 2 bases and 7 bases, with 9 bases remaining between them. Here the CDR3 reads CASSEPTVNSPLHF. CDR3 nucleotide sequence: TGTGCCAGCAGTGAACCGACGGTAAATTCACCCCTCCACTTT.

This clone was counted ten times or more. The rearrangement links TRBV28 to TRBJ2-5; D perhaps matches TRBD2 (6 bases). Trimming shortened V by 4 bases and J by 5 bases, and 20 bases separated the two germline ends. This CDR3 has 16 amino acids. Germline V CDR1 and CDR2: MDHEN, SYDVKM. Here the CDR3 DNA reads TGTGCCAGCAGTTACATAACGGGACTGTCTGGGGAGACCCAGTACTTC. This encodes CASSYITGLSGETQYF.

The sample holds many counts of this clone. The J gene is TRBJ2-3, the V gene TRBV18; D remains unclear. CDR3 length equals 17 residues. The V and J ends lost 1 base and 5 bases respectively, with 19 bases between them. Looked up from germline, CDR1 is KGHSH and CDR2 is LQKENI. The CDR3 DNA is TGTGCCAGCTCACCACTACCTTCACACTCTCGGGTAGATACGCAGTATTTT. Translated, it gives CASSPLPSHSRVDTQYF.

The chain carries TRBV27 and TRBJ1-5, with D possibly matching TRBD1 (6 bases). The CDR3 loop spans 16 amino acids. Germline CDR1 and CDR2: MNHEY and SMNVEV (reference sequence). The V end was cut by 5 bases, the J end by 0 bases, with 14 bases between. The CDR3 DNA sequence: TGTGCCAGCAGTCTCACGGGGGCCTATAGCAATCAGCCCCAGCATTTT. Translated, it gives CASSLTGAYSNQPQHF.

This clone has at least ten counts. The gene calls are TRBV5-6 and TRBJ1-6, with 9 bases fitting TRBD1. The CDR3 consists of 13 residues. V dropped 2 bases and J dropped 10; count of bases not matched to a gene: 1. Germline CDR1 is SGHDT and CDR2 is YYEEEE. The CDR3 protein is CASSLGQGSPLHF. In DNA form, the CDR3 reads TGTGCCAGCAGCTTAGGACAGGGGTCACCCCTCCACTTT.

The chain couples TRBV5-1 to TRBJ2-3; TRBD2 agrees at 14 bases. This CDR3 spans 17 amino acids. The ends lost 4 bases at V and 5 bases at J; junction bases unmatched: 9. CDR1 is SGHRS, CDR2 YFSETQ, per germline. The CDR3 is CASSRGTSGSQEDTQYF. CDR3 sequence (DNA): TGCGCCAGCAGCCGCGGGACTAGCGGGAGTCAAGAAGATACGCAGTATTTT.

In its sample, this clone was seen many times. The chain couples TRBV5-6 to TRBJ1-1; 11 bases fit TRBD1. CDR1 SGHDT and CDR2 YYEEEE come from the germline V gene. V lost 0 bases to trimming and J lost 1 base; unmatched junction nucleotides: 2. The CDR3 runs 16 residues. CDR3 sequence (DNA): TGTGCCAGCAGCTTGGCCGGGACAGGGGGGAACACTGAAGCTTTCTTT. This gives the protein CASSLAGTGGNTEAFF.

This clone came up many times. This clone may be a read error of a much larger clone one base away. The gene calls are TRBV28 and TRBJ2-2; 7 positions agree with TRBD1. With V trimmed by 3 bases and J by 4 bases, 8 bases remained unmatched. The CDR3 is 16 amino acids. Germline lookup yields CDR1 MDHEN and CDR2 SYDVKM. This CDR3 reads CASSFREGASTGELFF. CDR3 coding DNA: TGTGCCAGCAGTTTTAGAGAGGGGGCCAGCACCGGGGAGCTGTTTTTT.

This clone was detected many times. The rearrangement uses TRBV7-6 and TRBJ2-7, with 13 nucleotides matching TRBD2. The CDR3 is made up of 15 amino acids. CDR1 SGHVS and CDR2 FNYEAQ come from the germline V gene. The V gene end was trimmed by 5 bases and the J gene end by 3 bases; junction bases not matched to a gene: 4. The CDR3 nucleotides read TGTGCCAGCAGCATGACTAGCGGGGGGTACTACGAGCAGTACTTC. Translation gives CASSMTSGGYYEQYF.

The sample holds many counts of this clone. In DNA, the CDR3 is TGTGCCAGCAGCTTAGCCGGGACAGGGTTGTTATCTAACTATGGCTACACCTTC. It yields the protein CASSLAGTGLLSNYGYTF. This chain links TRBV7-9 with TRBJ1-2; 9 positions agree with TRBD1. The germline V gene has CDR1 SEHNR and CDR2 FQNEAQ (reference sequence). After removal of 0 bases from V and 0 bases from J, the junction contained 8 bases not matched to a gene. This CDR3 contains 18 residues.

This clone is labeled medium-sized. The V gene is TRBV11-3, the J gene TRBJ2-7; TRBD2 matches 16 bases. Germline CDR1 SGHNT, CDR2 YENEEA. Unmatched junction bases numbered 11, after V lost 5 bases and J lost 1 base. The CDR3 extends over 19 amino acids. The CDR3 DNA reads TGTGCCAGCAGCACCCCGGGACTAGCGGGAGGGAGGGGTTCCTACGAGCAGTACTTC. Amino acid sequence: CASSTPGLAGGRGSYEQYF.

This clone was detected many times. The CDR3 DNA reads TGTGCCTGGAGTGGGGGGACAGCTTTCTTT. Its protein product is CAWSGGTAFF. The V call is TRBV30, the J call TRBJ1-1, with D possibly matching TRBD1 (5 bases). CDR3 length: 10 residues. V was trimmed by 1 base and J by 10 bases, leaving 7 bases between them. The V gene's germline CDR1 is GTSNPN and CDR2 SVGIG (reference sequence).

This clone was recorded many times. This chain uses TRBV6-1 with TRBJ1-5; TRBD1 matches 9 bases. The CDR3 sequence is 15 residues long. V was clipped by 5 bases and J by 3 bases; unmatched bases: 5. Looked up from germline, CDR1 is MNHNS and CDR2 is SASEGT. The CDR3 DNA is TGTGCCAGCAGTTTCGACAGGGGGAACAATCAGCCCCAGCATTTT. Protein product: CASSFDRGNNQPQHF.

This clone was seen many times. This CDR3 reads CSARVYNEQFF. In nucleotides, the CDR3 is TGCAGTGCTAGAGTCTACAATGAGCAGTTCTTC. V is TRBV20-1 and J is TRBJ2-1; D gene uncertain. The germline gives CDR1 DFQATT, CDR2 SNEGSKA (reference sequence). The CDR3 runs to 11 residues. V lost 1 base, J lost 3 bases, and 1 base lay in between.